These 18 T cell receptor beta chains came from one sample sequenced in a study of CD8+CD57+ T cells in acquired aplastic anemia. In patients chosen for sequencing, flow cytometry had shown CD8+CD57+ cell expansion. Profiles of TCR beta VDJ and CDR3 were generated from a genomic DNA template. TCRdb ran MiXCR on the reads and lists one entry per CDR3 protein. The sample has about 200,000 distinct CDR3 sequences, 65% seen once. The source material was sorted CD4+, CD8+, or CD8+CD57+ T cells (not recorded which) from PBMCs. These receptors were obtained from a human donor with aplastic anemia.

This clonotype was observed a handful of times. The rearrangement links TRBV5-1 to TRBJ2-7; D is unresolved. V dropped 0 bases and J dropped 9 bases, with 10 bases sitting between them. The CDR3 consists of 12 residues. The germline V gene has CDR1 SGHRS and CDR2 YFSETQ. The CDR3 protein is CASSLVSGLQYF. For the CDR3, the DNA is TGCGCCAGCAGCTTGGTCTCAGGTCTGCAGTACTTC.

The chain couples TRBV20-1 to TRBJ2-2; D possibly corresponds to TRBD2 (5 bases). Germline CDR1 is DFQATT and CDR2 is SNEGSKA (reference sequence). This CDR3 spans 16 amino acids. V was trimmed by 2 bases and J by 3 bases, leaving 16 bases between them. CDR3 nucleotide sequence: TGCAGTGCTAGAAACCCACTAGGTGTGGACACCGGGGAGCTGTTTTTT. Its translation is CSARNPLGVDTGELFF.

The chain carries TRBV20-1 and TRBJ1-1; possibly TRBD1 for D (5 bases). CDR1 is DFQATT, CDR2 SNEGSKA, per germline (reference sequence). Trimming removed 3 bases from V and 6 bases from J, with 14 bases in between. The CDR3 consists of 13 residues. The CDR3 region is CSARWVTGAEAFF. The CDR3 DNA sequence: TGCAGTGCTAGGTGGGTGACGGGGGCTGAAGCTTTCTTT.

V and J are TRBV14 and TRBJ2-2; TRBD1 is a possible D gene (6 bases). The CDR3 consists of 15 residues. V lost 5 bases to trimming and J lost 2 bases, with 12 bases between them. From germline, CDR1 is SGHDN and CDR2 FVKESK. The CDR3 DNA is TGTGCCAGCAGCACCAGGGGATCTAACACCGGGGAGCTGTTTTTT. This encodes CASSTRGSNTGELFF.

The chain is built from TRBV4-2 and TRBJ1-3; D not resolved. The V and J ends lost 0 bases and 0 bases respectively, with 9 bases between them. The CDR3 totals 16 residues. The germline CDR1 and CDR2 sequences are LGHNA and YNFKEQ. The CDR3 region is CASSQDRSHSGNTIYF. The DNA for the CDR3 is TGTGCCAGCAGCCAAGATCGCAGCCACTCTGGAAACACCATATATTTT.

This clonotype appeared a few times. The genes are TRBV5-6 and TRBJ1-1; D gene unclear. Trimming removed 5 bases at V and 8 bases at J, with 4 bases between. CDR3 size: 9 residues. From germline, CDR1 is SGHDT and CDR2 YYEEEE. The CDR3 sequence is CASSAEAFF. CDR3 in DNA: TGTGCCAGCAGTGCGGAAGCTTTCTTT.

The chain couples TRBV19 to TRBJ2-1, with D unclear. V was pared by 6 bases and J by 6 bases, with 12 bases between. The CDR3 runs to 13 residues. Germline CDR1 reads LNHDA; CDR2 reads SQIVND (reference sequence). The CDR3 sequence: CASRARLPNEQFF. The CDR3 region has the DNA TGTGCCAGTAGGGCTCGACTCCCCAATGAGCAGTTCTTC.

This clonotype has only one observation. V and J are TRBV7-8 and TRBJ2-3; 9 nucleotides align to TRBD2. The length of the CDR3 is 16 residues. V was clipped by 5 bases and J by 4 bases; unmatched bases: 10. Germline V gene data show CDR1 as SGHVS and CDR2 as FQNEAQ. The CDR3 spells CASSLAHAGGADTQYF. In DNA, the CDR3 is TGTGCCAGCAGCCTCGCACACGCGGGAGGGGCAGATACGCAGTATTTT.

This clonotype was observed a handful of times. V is TRBV20-1 and J is TRBJ2-1, with TRBD1 identical over 9 bases. From germline, CDR1 is DFQATT and CDR2 SNEGSKA (reference sequence). This CDR3 is 13 amino acids long. After removal of 8 bases from V and 9 bases from J, the junction contained 11 bases not matched to a gene. CDR3: CSTPGTGFSEQFF. The CDR3 DNA reads TGCAGTACTCCCGGGACAGGGTTTAGTGAGCAGTTCTTC.

This chain joins TRBV2 and TRBJ2-5; 8 bases line up with TRBD1. The CDR3 covers 14 residues. V shed 4 bases and J 4 bases; nucleotides not matched to a gene: 5. CDR1 SNHLY and CDR2 FYNNEI come from the germline V gene. The CDR3 loop is CASSGQGPRETQYF. In DNA form, the CDR3 reads TGTGCCAGCAGTGGACAGGGGCCGAGAGAGACCCAGTACTTC.

This clonotype was counted once. For the CDR3, the DNA is TGTGCCAGCCTGGGGACCGGTAACTACGAGCAGTACTTC. Translating it yields CASLGTGNYEQYF. The chain combines TRBV27 with TRBJ2-7; D could derive from TRBD1 or TRBD2 (5 bases each). CDR3 length equals 13 residues. Trimming pared 8 bases from V and 3 bases from J, leaving 14 bases between. CDR1 and CDR2 from the germline V gene are MNHEY and SMNVEV (reference sequence).

This chain joins TRBV9 and TRBJ1-6; tentative D call: TRBD1 (6 bases). The V end lost 4 bases, the J end lost 6 bases, and 14 bases lay between the germline ends. CDR3 length equals 15 residues. CDR1 is SGDLS and CDR2 is YYNGEE in the germline V gene. This chain's CDR3 is CASSQGGWSNSPLHF. In DNA, the CDR3 is TGTGCCAGCAGCCAAGGGGGGTGGTCTAATTCACCCCTCCACTTT. Full variable domain (missing parts from reference TRBV9 and TRBJ1-6): DSGVTQTPKHLITATGQRVTLRCSPRSGDLSVYWYQQSLDQGLQFLIQYYNGEERAKGNILERFSAQQFPDLHSELNLSSLELGDSALYFCASSQGGWSNSPLHFGNGTRLTVT.

The gene calls are TRBV7-8 and TRBJ2-7, with D hard to call. In germline, CDR1 is SGHVS, CDR2 FQNEAQ. V lost 6 bases to trimming and J lost 1 base, with 4 bases between them. CDR3 length: 11 residues. The DNA for the CDR3 is TGTGCCAGCAGGAAATCCTACGAGCAGTACTTC. Translation gives CASRKSYEQYF.

The chain links TRBV7-2 to TRBJ1-1; D remains unclear. The V gene's germline CDR1 is SGHTA and CDR2 FQGNSA. V was clipped by 5 bases and J by 6 bases, with 19 bases between them. CDR3 size: 15 residues. The CDR3 loop reads CASSPPGWREAEAFF. DNA of the CDR3: TGTGCCAGCAGCCCCCCAGGTTGGAGGGAAGCTGAAGCTTTCTTT.

The rearrangement links TRBV19 to TRBJ1-4; no clear D. Germline V gene data show CDR1 as LNHDA and CDR2 as SQIVND (reference sequence). V lost 4 bases and J 4 bases, leaving 19 bases between the germline ends. The CDR3 has 17 residues. This CDR3 reads CASSTGLTSSNNEKLFF. The DNA of the CDR3 is TGTGCCAGTAGTACGGGCCTAACCTCCTCAAATAATGAAAAACTGTTTTTT.

V and J are TRBV7-3 and TRBJ2-1; 7 positions agree with TRBD2. CDR3 length: 15 amino acids. With 3 bases clipped from V and 7 bases from J, the junction kept 9 bases outside the gene matches. Germline V gene data show CDR1 as SGHTA and CDR2 as FQGTGA. This CDR3 is CASSFLAGVMNEQFF. CDR3 nucleotides: TGTGCCAGCAGCTTCCTCGCGGGGGTGATGAATGAGCAGTTCTTC. Using reference TRBV7-3 and TRBJ2-1 for the parts outside the CDR3, the full variable domain is GAGVSQTPSNKVTEKGKYVELRCDPISGHTALYWYRQSLGQGPEFLIYFQGTGAADDSGLPNDRFFAVRPEGSVSTLKIQRTERGDSAVYLCASSFLAGVMNEQFFGPGTRLTVL.

This clonotype was recorded at least ten times. V usage is TRBV7-8 and J usage is TRBJ2-7; D call uncertain. Per germline, CDR1 SGHVS and CDR2 FQNEAQ. This CDR3 has 13 residues. The V and J ends lost 5 bases and 3 bases respectively, with 11 bases between them. This chain's CDR3 is CASSLTGFYEQYF. CDR3 nucleotide sequence: TGTGCCAGCAGCCTAACCGGTTTCTACGAGCAGTACTTC.

V is TRBV7-8 and J is TRBJ2-7; 8 nucleotides match TRBD1. The CDR3 spans 14 residues. The trim removed 5 bases at V and 6 bases at J, leaving 9 bases unmatched. Germline assignment: CDR1 SGHVS and CDR2 FQNEAQ. In nucleotides, the CDR3 is TGTGCCAGCAGCCCCCGGACAGGGATCTCCGAGCAGTACTTC. Translating it yields CASSPRTGISEQYF.